One and the same sample provided the 22 T cell receptor beta chains below, sequenced in a study of Ad26.COV2.S vaccination and SARS-CoV-2 variants. Treatment of the sample: 15 to 20 received Ad26.COV2.S at low or high dose, single or two shots; about five received placebo; per-sample allocation not given. On day 63 after the first injection, vaccine and placebo recipients gave samples. Sequenced by immunoSEQ multiplex PCR; TCRdb stores in-frame clones only, minus some. Of 400,000 to 450,000 clones listed, 75% to 95% are singletons. Sample: peripheral blood, taken in a trial of Ad26.COV2.S vaccine versus placebo. The receptors stem from a person aged 18-60 years who received the Ad26.COV2.S COVID-19 vaccine or a placebo.

The rearrangement joins TRBV24-1 to TRBJ2-1; 8 bases are a match to TRBD1. The germline V gene encodes CDR1 KGHDR and CDR2 SFDVKD. The CDR3 spans 13 residues. V shed 10 bases and J 6 bases; nucleotides not matched to a gene: 7. DNA for the CDR3: TGTGCCACAGGGACAGGTAAGGGCAATGAGCAGTTCTTC. Protein sequence: CATGTGKGNEQFF.

The sample holds one count of this clone. The V call is TRBV15, the J call TRBJ1-5, with 10 nucleotides matching TRBD1. Germline CDR1 LNHNV, CDR2 YYDKDF (reference sequence). The CDR3 contains 16 residues. V shed 0 bases, J shed 4 bases, and the junction held 3 bases outside the gene matches. As DNA, the CDR3 is TGTGCCACCAGCAGAGACTGGACAGGGGGGAATCAGCCCCAGCATTTT. Amino acid sequence: CATSRDWTGGNQPQHF.

The rearrangement uses TRBV19 and TRBJ2-3, with TRBD2 matching over 7 bases. CDR1 LNHDA and CDR2 SQIVND come from the germline V gene (reference sequence). CDR3 length equals 16 residues. V lost 6 bases and J lost 5; bases outside the gene matches: 14. The CDR3 sequence is CASSRLGGGLKDTQYF. CDR3 sequence (DNA): TGTGCCAGTAGCCGACTGGGCGGGGGTTTGAAAGATACGCAGTATTTT.

The V call is TRBV15, the J call TRBJ2-1, with 12 bases identical to TRBD1. This CDR3 spans 13 amino acids. Looked up from germline, CDR1 is LNHNV and CDR2 is YYDKDF (reference sequence). Losses at the gene ends were 0 bases for V and 16 bases for J; bases not matched to a gene: 4. In DNA form, the CDR3 reads TGTGCCACCAGCAGAGATAGGGACAGGGGGCGATTCTTC. It yields the protein CATSRDRDRGRFF.

This clone appeared a few times. The gene calls are TRBV7-9 and TRBJ2-2, with 7 bases identical to TRBD2. Germline V lookup: CDR1 SEHNR, CDR2 FQNEAQ (reference sequence). The CDR3 contains 13 residues. The trim removed 7 bases at V and 1 base at J, leaving 0 bases unmatched. DNA for the CDR3: TGTGCCAGCACTAGCGGGAACACCGGGGAGCTGTTTTTT. This gives the protein CASTSGNTGELFF.

The chain recombines TRBV4-3 with TRBJ2-7; 9 bases are a match to TRBD2. J gave up 3 bases and V 0 bases, and 3 bases lay outside the gene matches. Germline V lookup: CDR1 LGHNA, CDR2 YSLEER. The CDR3 runs 15 residues. The CDR3 loop is CASSQDYSGSYEQYF. CDR3 in DNA: TGCGCCAGCAGCCAAGATTATAGCGGGAGCTACGAGCAGTACTTC.

The rearrangement links TRBV25-1 to TRBJ2-7, with D perhaps matching TRBD1 (6 bases). Trimming left V 6 bases short and J 0 bases short, with 12 bases between. Looked up from germline, CDR1 is MGHDK and CDR2 is SYGVNS. The CDR3 totals 14 residues. CDR3 DNA: TGTGCCAGCAGAGGACAGCCGAGCTCCTACGAGCAGTACTTC. Translated: CASRGQPSSYEQYF.

The chain links TRBV7-3 to TRBJ2-3; either TRBD1 or TRBD2 may supply D (5 bases each). The V gene's germline CDR1 is SGHTA and CDR2 FQGTGA. The CDR3 covers 17 residues. Trimming removed 0 bases at V and 5 bases at J, with 18 bases between. The CDR3 reads CASSLTAPGAEVDTQYF. The DNA of the CDR3 is TGTGCCAGCAGCTTAACGGCCCCCGGGGCGGAGGTAGATACGCAGTATTTT.

CDR3 in amino acids: CASSLNRGGETQYF. In DNA form, the CDR3 reads TGTGCCAGCAGTCTCAACAGGGGTGGGGAGACCCAGTACTTC. V and J are TRBV5-4 and TRBJ2-5; the match to TRBD1 covers 7 bases. With V trimmed by 5 bases and J by 5 bases, 9 bases remained unmatched. CDR1 SGHNT and CDR2 YYREEE come from the germline V gene (reference sequence). This CDR3 has 14 residues.

This sequence joins TRBV12-3 or TRBV12-4 and TRBJ2-7, with 7 bases fitting TRBD2. The CDR3 is 13 residues long. The trim removed 6 bases at V and 4 bases at J, leaving 6 bases unmatched. The DNA of the CDR3 is TGTGCCAGCAGGCTAGCGGCCGATTACGAGCAGTACTTC. This sequence encodes CASRLAADYEQYF.

This clone came up once. This chain connects TRBV28 to TRBJ2-1; either TRBD1 or TRBD2 may fit D (5 bases each). Germline-derived CDR1 and CDR2 are MDHEN and SYDVKM. This CDR3 spans 15 amino acids. V was shortened by 6 bases and J by 4 bases, with 16 bases between the two germline ends. CDR3 in DNA: TGTGCCAGCAGCCCCGACATTGGGGGTTACAATGAGCAGTTCTTC. This gives the protein CASSPDIGGYNEQFF.

This chain uses TRBV5-1 with TRBJ2-7; D might be TRBD1 or TRBD2, each matching 6 bases. The CDR3 is 14 residues long. Looked up from germline, CDR1 is SGHRS and CDR2 is YFSETQ. With 0 bases removed from V and 1 base from J, the gap between germline ends came to 8 bases. CDR3 in DNA: TGCGCCAGCAGCTTGGGCGGGACATCCTACGAGCAGTACTTC. Protein sequence: CASSLGGTSYEQYF.

The rearrangement uses TRBV30 and TRBJ2-3, with 7 bases that match TRBD2. With 0 bases clipped from V and 5 bases from J, the junction kept 8 bases outside the gene matches. This CDR3 spans 15 amino acids. CDR1 is GTSNPN and CDR2 is SVGIG in the germline V gene (reference sequence). DNA of the CDR3: TGTGCCTGGAGTGTACTCCACGGGAGGCTAGATACGCAGTATTTT. Translated, it gives CAWSVLHGRLDTQYF.

The chain's CDR3 is CAVRGRGQEETQYF. The CDR3 DNA is TGTGCCGTCAGAGGGAGGGGACAGGAAGAGACCCAGTACTTC. This chain uses TRBV7-9 with TRBJ2-5; perhaps TRBD1 as D (8 bases). Looked up from germline, CDR1 is SEHNR and CDR2 is FQNEAQ (reference sequence). V was trimmed by 11 bases and J by 3 bases, leaving 19 bases between them. There are 14 residues in the CDR3.

This chain uses TRBV19 with TRBJ1-5, with D unresolved. The CDR3 contains 14 residues. Germline values: CDR1 LNHDA, CDR2 SQIVND (reference sequence). The V and J ends lost 6 bases and 2 bases respectively, with 11 bases between them. CDR3 loop: CASRLYAGNQPQHF. The DNA of the CDR3 is TGTGCCAGTAGGCTGTATGCGGGCAATCAGCCCCAGCATTTT.

The V and J genes are TRBV19 and TRBJ1-4; unclear D gene. This CDR3 has 12 residues. Germline loops: CDR1 LNHDA, CDR2 SQIVND (reference sequence). V was shortened by 6 bases and J by 5 bases, with 7 bases between the two germline ends. Here the CDR3 reads CASRASNEKLFF. The DNA of the CDR3 is TGTGCCAGTAGAGCCTCAAATGAAAAACTGTTTTTT.

The rearrangement links TRBV27 to TRBJ2-1; 10 nucleotides match TRBD2. V lost 5 bases, J lost 7 bases, and 8 bases stayed unmatched. CDR1 is MNHEY, CDR2 SMNVEV, per germline (reference sequence). The CDR3 covers 15 residues. The DNA for the CDR3 is TGTGCCAGCAGTCTGACGGGACTAGCGTTAAATGAGCAGTTCTTC. Translated, it gives CASSLTGLALNEQFF.

V and J are TRBV6-6 and TRBJ1-1, with D hard to call. Per germline, CDR1 MNHNY and CDR2 SVGAGI (reference sequence). Trimming took 6 bases from V and 4 from J, leaving 18 bases between them. This CDR3 comprises 15 residues. CDR3 protein: CASSYDTPGGTEAFF. The CDR3 DNA reads TGTGCCAGCAGCTATGACACGCCCGGAGGCACTGAAGCTTTCTTT.

The genes are TRBV5-6 and TRBJ2-5; no reliable D call. V shed 4 bases and J shed 2 bases, with 6 bases lying between them. CDR1 and CDR2 from the germline V gene are SGHDT and YYEEEE. The CDR3 loop spans 12 amino acids. The CDR3 DNA is TGTGCCAGCAGCAAGCCACAAGAGACCCAGTACTTC. Translated: CASSKPQETQYF. Looking up the rest from reference TRBV5-6 and TRBJ2-5 gives the full variable domain: DAGVTQSPTHLIKTRGQQVTLRCSPKSGHDTVSWYQQALGQGPQFIFQYYEEEERQRGNFPDRFSGHQFPNYSSELNVNALLLGDSALYLCASSKPQETQYFGPGTRLLVL.

A single count supports this clone. The genes are TRBV7-9 and TRBJ1-2; possibly TRBD1 for D (5 bases). The germline gives CDR1 SEHNR, CDR2 FQNEAQ (reference sequence). The length of the CDR3 is 15 residues. Trimming removed 1 base at V and 3 bases at J, with 12 bases between. This CDR3 is CASSLGDSTYYGYTF. The CDR3 DNA sequence: TGTGCCAGCAGCTTAGGGGACTCTACCTACTATGGCTACACCTTC. The full variable domain, completed using reference TRBV7-9 and TRBJ1-2, is DTGVSQNPRHKITKRGQNVTFRCDPISEHNRLYWYRQTLGQGPEFLTYFQNEAQLEKSRLLSDRFSAERPKGSFSTLEIQRTEQGDSAMYLCASSLGDSTYYGYTFGSGTRLTVV.

The chain employs TRBV10-3 and TRBJ2-7, with 10 bases fitting TRBD2. CDR3 length: 14 amino acids. Germline trimming cut 4 bases from V and 5 bases from J; bases unmatched to any gene: 5. Germline CDR1 ENHRY, CDR2 SYGVKD. The CDR3, as DNA: TGTGCCATCAGTGGGTTGGGACTAGCGAACGAGCAGTACTTC. Translation gives CAISGLGLANEQYF.

A few counts support this clone. The V call is TRBV19, the J call TRBJ2-1, with TRBD1 as a possible D gene (6 bases). V was cut by 1 base and J by 5 bases, with 12 bases left in between. The CDR3 loop spans 15 amino acids. The germline V gene encodes CDR1 LNHDA and CDR2 SQIVND (reference sequence). CDR3 DNA sequence: TGTGCCAGTAGTATAGCAGGGGCCGGAAACAATGAGCAGTTCTTC. Protein sequence: CASSIAGAGNNEQFF.